The clone carrying this T cell receptor beta chain was seen repeatedly, ten times or more. One entry per CDR3 protein, called by TCRdb with MiXCR from the 5' RACE reads. The table records about 39,000 distinct CDR3 sequences, 6.5% to 8.5% of them present only once. This sample is drawn from a study of neurological immune-mediated disorders. Each sorted-subset library came from 1 million CD4+ or CD8+ T cells. The CDR3 spans 16 residues. Trimming removed 5 bases from V and 4 bases from J; junction bases left unmatched: 5. The sequence was collected from a man between 45 and 60 years old in good health. Sequenced sample: CD4+ T cells from blood. This chain uses TRBV12-3 or TRBV12-4 with TRBJ2-3; 14 nucleotides match TRBD2. In DNA, the CDR3 is TGTGCCAGCAGTCCATGGACTAGCGGGAGGTCAGATACGCAGTATTTT. It yields the protein CASSPWTSGRSDTQYF.